The rows below give T cell receptor beta chains drawn from one sample of a study of CD8 T cells in ankylosing spondylitis. MiXCR was run by TCRdb on the 5' RACE reads, yielding one entry per CDR3 protein. The data show about 540,000 distinct CDR3 sequences, more than 9.5% seen once. Sequenced sample: blood, either unsorted or a sorted T cell fraction (not recorded which). These receptors were collected from a male donor with ankylosing spondylitis. CDR3s include the opening cysteine and the closing phenylalanine or tryptophan.

v_gene	j_gene	CDR3aa
TRBV10-3	TRBJ2-7	CAITEDDLYEQYF
TRBV11-2	TRBJ1-6	CASSPTTSHSPLHF
TRBV5-1	TRBJ1-1	CASSSGQATLNTEAFF
TRBV11-2	TRBJ1-2	CASSSMGNTGLYGYTF
TRBV6-5	TRBJ1-5	CASSYGTGLLSNQPQHF
TRBV7-9	TRBJ2-1	CASSLWAYNEQFF
TRBV5-1	TRBJ2-1	CASSPGQGIFNEQFF
TRBV20-1	TRBJ2-1	CSVSDTSSYNEQFF
TRBV5-1	TRBJ2-3	CASSLDKGFSTDTQYF
TRBV11-2	TRBJ2-1	CASSSVGASSYNEQFF
TRBV20-1	TRBJ2-3	CSAAQGLGSTDTQYF
TRBV20-1	TRBJ2-5	CSARGARLAGMVETQYF
TRBV25-1	TRBJ1-4	CATRGQLVEKLFF
TRBV7-9	TRBJ2-3	CASSFAPGDTQYF
TRBV7-9	TRBJ2-1	CASSLGWGETYNEQFF
TRBV27	TRBJ2-3	CASSQNGLAEITDTQYF
TRBV5-1	TRBJ2-1	CASSLDNIQRYNEQFF
TRBV5-1	TRBJ1-1	CASSLHRADTEAFF
TRBV11-2	TRBJ1-6	CASSRQRDSGTGYSPLHF
TRBV5-1	TRBJ2-1	CASRKRATYNEQFF
TRBV20-1	TRBJ2-7	CSALGDPPHEQYF
TRBV6-6	TRBJ2-5	CASAGYETQYF
TRBV10-3	TRBJ2-2	CAISESVEIGELFF
TRBV19	TRBJ2-5	CASSIGRGVGETQYF
TRBV5-1	TRBJ1-1	CASSWGQRNTEAFF
TRBV28	TRBJ1-1	CASREGQGPNTEAFF
TRBV20-1	TRBJ1-4	CSARDQWGEKLFF
TRBV5-1	TRBJ1-2	CASSFGGVGYGYTF
TRBV7-8	TRBJ2-5	CASSLGQGLQETQYF
TRBV7-8	TRBJ1-1	CASSLKRALNTEAFF
TRBV11-3	TRBJ2-1	CASSLGSSIAGEAEQFF
TRBV5-6	TRBJ2-3	CASSKLTGTGGLREGTDTQYF
TRBV10-3	TRBJ2-2	CAIQSGDTGELFF
TRBV2	TRBJ2-5	CASTGLAWETQYF
TRBV6-2/TRBV6-3	TRBJ2-1	CARSPLRSGDYNEQFF
TRBV5-1	TRBJ2-7	CASSPEREGEQYF
TRBV20-1	TRBJ2-1	CSAYRRWGLSYNEQFF
TRBV7-7	TRBJ2-2	CASSLHQNTGELFF
TRBV12-3/TRBV12-4	TRBJ1-1	CASRREFEAFF
TRBV5-1	TRBJ2-7	CASSLEGSGRTYEQYF
TRBV12-3/TRBV12-4	TRBJ2-1	CASSQTSGAYNEQFF
TRBV20-1	TRBJ2-7	CSASPQAGGVHEQYF
TRBV10-2	TRBJ2-2	CATQGQEAGELFF
TRBV11-2	TRBJ2-3	CASSWAGGVSTDTQYF
TRBV20-1	TRBJ1-1	CSVGGDTEAFF
TRBV24-1	TRBJ2-1	CATSDFVGRGRDNEQFF
TRBV12-3/TRBV12-4	TRBJ1-1	CASTLRGGTEAFF